Listed below are T cell receptor beta chains from one sample, sequenced in a study of T cells after yellow fever vaccination. Via MiXCR, TCRdb re-called the 5' RACE reads, giving one row per CDR3 protein. The data contain roughly 45,000 distinct CDR3 sequences, approximately 6.3% of them singletons. The material was CD8+ T cells not binding an NS4B(214-222) dextramer, sorted from PBMCs, obtained 45 days after the yellow fever booster vaccination. The receptors originated from a man younger than 40 who received the YFV17D yellow fever vaccine. The CDR3 runs from the conserved cysteine through the conserved F or W. Fields, in order: J gene, clone size, D gene, V gene, CDR3 protein, CDR3 DNA. D genes are given only for firm matches. The size field is filled for only some rows; it gives once, few, many or a size class.

TRBJ1-1 | many | - | TRBV6-1 | CASSARDGNTEAFF | TGTGCCAGCAGTGCAAGGGACGGAAACACTGAAGCTTTCTTT
TRBJ2-2 | many | TRBD2 | TRBV4-1 | CASAGGPAGELFF | TGCGCCAGCGCGGGAGGGCCGGCCGGGGAGCTGTTTTTT
TRBJ2-7 | many | TRBD1 | TRBV5-6 | CASSSTGTGADEQYF | TGTGCCAGCAGCTCCACCGGGACAGGGGCTGACGAGCAGTACTTC
TRBJ1-5 | few | - | TRBV6-6 | CASIKGGNQPQHF | TGTGCCAGCATTAAGGGCGGCAATCAGCCCCAGCATTTT
TRBJ2-1 | - | - | TRBV20-1 | CSANRESYNEQFF | TGCAGTGCAAACAGGGAATCCTACAATGAGCAGTTCTTC
TRBJ1-6 | many | - | TRBV27 | CASSYGLMDSPLHF | TGTGCCAGCAGTTACGGTCTGATGGATTCACCCCTCCACTTT
TRBJ2-7 | many | - | TRBV7-9 | CASSRFYEQYF | TGTGCCAGCAGTCGATTCTACGAGCAGTACTTC
TRBJ2-7 | many | - | TRBV4-3 | CASSLARGASYEQYF | TGCGCCAGCAGCCTAGCCCGGGGAGCCTCCTACGAGCAGTACTTC
TRBJ2-1 | few | - | TRBV5-5 | CASSLVGQPYNEQFF | TGTGCCAGCAGCTTGGTCGGACAGCCCTACAATGAGCAGTTCTTC
TRBJ1-6 | many | TRBD1 | TRBV27 | CASSDRGYSPLHF | TGTGCCAGCAGTGACAGGGGTTATTCACCCCTCCACTTT
TRBJ1-1 | many | - | TRBV10-3 | CAISESGPGGNTEAFF | TGTGCCATCAGTGAGTCGGGGCCCGGGGGGAACACTGAAGCTTTCTTT
TRBJ2-1 | many | - | TRBV12-3/TRBV12-4 | CASSPSGVSSYNEQFF | TGTGCCAGCAGCCCGAGCGGAGTGAGCTCCTACAATGAGCAGTTCTTC
TRBJ2-3 | - | TRBD2 | TRBV7-2 | CASSSGLLAADTQYF | TGTGCCAGCAGCTCAGGTCTACTAGCGGCAGATACGCAGTATTTT
TRBJ2-3 | many | - | TRBV7-2 | CASSNREFSTDTQYF | TGTGCCAGCAGCAACAGGGAGTTTAGTACAGATACGCAGTATTTT
TRBJ2-7 | many | TRBD2 | TRBV29-1 | CSVIRAGTPYEQYF | TGCAGCGTTATTCGAGCGGGGACCCCCTACGAGCAGTACTTC
TRBJ2-3 | many | TRBD1 | TRBV28 | CASRGREDRADTQYF | TGTGCCAGCAGAGGTCGTGAGGACAGGGCAGATACGCAGTATTTT